The 20 T cell receptor beta chains presented below share a single source sample, sequenced in a study of identical twins. MiXCR was run by TCRdb on the 5' RACE reads, yielding one entry per CDR3 protein. The top ten clones hold approximately 4.5% of a sample with 700,000 or so distinct CDR3 sequences, approximately 22% of them seen once. The data also belong to a second study, concerning T cells expressing NK-cell markers.

Input material: PBMCs. The receptor source for this set is a woman aged 18-29 years in good health.

This sequence joins TRBV6-4 and TRBJ2-7; 9 bases map to TRBD2. The CDR3 is made up of 14 amino acids. CDR1 is MRHNA and CDR2 is SNTAGT in the germline V gene. The junction had 6 bases not matched to a gene; V was cut back by 5 bases and J by 4 bases. DNA for the CDR3: TGTGCCAGCAGTCGGGGTAGCGGGGGATACGAGCAGTACTTC. Amino acid sequence: CASSRGSGGYEQYF.

This sequence joins TRBV20-1 and TRBJ2-3; perhaps D is TRBD1 or TRBD2 (5 bases each). This CDR3 has 12 residues. Germline V gene sequence: CDR1 DFQATT, CDR2 SNEGSKA (reference sequence). Here the CDR3 reads CSGTTSTDTQYF. The CDR3 region has the DNA TGCAGCGGGACGACGAGCACAGATACGCAGTATTTT.

This rearrangement joins TRBV20-1 to TRBJ1-5, with a weak D call TRBD1 (6 bases). This CDR3 region has 13 residues. The germline V gene has CDR1 DFQATT and CDR2 SNEGSKA (reference sequence). Trimming removed 6 bases at V and 7 bases at J, with 16 bases between. For the CDR3, the DNA is TGCAGTGCGCACCAGGGGAAGGACCAGCCCCAGCATTTT. The encoded protein is CSAHQGKDQPQHF.

This clonotype was detected a few times. V is TRBV20-1 and J is TRBJ1-1; weak D call: TRBD1 (5 bases). The CDR3 is 13 residues long. Per germline, CDR1 DFQATT and CDR2 SNEGSKA (reference sequence). V lost 6 bases and J 3 bases, leaving 14 bases between the germline ends. The CDR3 region is CSAVRGLHTEAFF. The CDR3 nucleotides are TGCAGTGCCGTTAGGGGCCTACACACTGAAGCTTTCTTT.

The V and J genes are TRBV5-6 and TRBJ2-7; 13 bases fit TRBD2. The V gene's germline CDR1 is SGHDT and CDR2 YYEEEE. The CDR3 runs 21 residues. V dropped 4 bases and J dropped 0; count of bases not matched to a gene: 19. CDR3 nucleotides: TGTGCCAGCAGCAACATCGGGGGGACTAGCGGGATCGGATTAAGCTCCTACGAGCAGTACTTC. It yields the protein CASSNIGGTSGIGLSSYEQYF. The complete variable domain, with remaining parts taken from reference TRBV5-6 and TRBJ2-7, reads DAGVTQSPTHLIKTRGQQVTLRCSPKSGHDTVSWYQQALGQGPQFIFQYYEEEERQRGNFPDRFSGHQFPNYSSELNVNALLLGDSALYLCASSNIGGTSGIGLSSYEQYFGPGTRLTVT.

The chain uses TRBV20-1 and TRBJ1-2; no firm D call. This CDR3 has 12 amino acids. Between the trimmed V and J ends, which lost 3 bases and 8 bases, there was a span of 13 bases. The germline V gene has CDR1 DFQATT and CDR2 SNEGSKA (reference sequence). CDR3 residues: CSASGRVSGYTF. In DNA, the CDR3 is TGCAGTGCTAGCGGGAGAGTGTCCGGCTACACCTTC.

This clonotype was detected only a few times. The chain joins TRBV4-2 to TRBJ2-3; TRBD2 aligns across 8 bases. The V gene's germline CDR1 is LGHNA and CDR2 YNFKEQ. V trimming: 3 bases; J trimming: 7 bases; junction bases outside the gene matches: 6. There are 14 residues in the CDR3. CDR3 nucleotide sequence: TGTGCCAGCAGCCAGCGGGGGGCCAGGAATACGCAGTATTTT. This encodes CASSQRGARNTQYF.

The V call is TRBV15, the J call TRBJ2-2; 7 nucleotides line up with TRBD1. Germline-derived CDR1 and CDR2 are LNHNV and YYDKDF (reference sequence). V lost 3 bases and J lost 5; bases outside the gene matches: 6. This CDR3 spans 15 amino acids. The CDR3 bases are TGTGCCACCAGCAGCACCGTCAGGGGGACCGGGGAGCTGTTTTTT. It is translated as CATSSTVRGTGELFF.

This chain connects TRBV7-9 to TRBJ2-3; 11 bases are a match to TRBD2. The CDR3 is 15 amino acids. V gave up 7 bases and J gave up 3 bases; unmatched junction bases: 6. The germline V gene has CDR1 SEHNR and CDR2 FQNEAQ (reference sequence). The DNA of the CDR3 is TGTGCCAGCATCTCCTGGACTAGCGGGACAGATACGCAGTATTTT. The encoded protein is CASISWTSGTDTQYF.

This CDR3 reads CSAPGLAGRQETQYF. CDR3 DNA: TGCAGTGCCCCCGGACTAGCGGGCCGTCAAGAGACCCAGTACTTC. The V gene is TRBV20-1, the J gene TRBJ2-5; TRBD2 matches at 11 bases. The ends lost 6 bases at V and 2 bases at J; junction bases unmatched: 8. CDR3 length: 15 amino acids. Per the germline V gene, CDR1 is DFQATT and CDR2 is SNEGSKA (reference sequence).

The J gene is TRBJ2-5, the V gene TRBV12-3 or TRBV12-4; D possibly corresponds to TRBD2 (5 bases). Trimming removed 5 bases at V and 4 bases at J, with 11 bases between. This CDR3 is 13 amino acids long. The CDR3 sequence is CASSEGVPETQYF. Written as DNA, the CDR3 is TGTGCCAGCAGTGAGGGAGTTCCAGAGACCCAGTACTTC.

Details on this clonotype: This may be a read error: a much more frequent sequence differs by one nucleotide. V is TRBV2 and J is TRBJ2-7; D is unclear. Germline CDR1 is SNHLY and CDR2 is FYNNEI. V gave up 5 bases and J gave up 5 bases, with 7 bases separating them. This CDR3 is 11 amino acids long. The CDR3 sequence: CASSYQDEQYF. The CDR3 nucleotides are TGTGCCAGCAGTTACCAGGACGAGCAGTACTTC.

CDR3 region: CASSLLGLEIQETQYF. The CDR3 DNA sequence: TGTGCCAGCAGTTTACTGGGACTCGAAATCCAAGAGACCCAGTACTTC. The chain couples TRBV12-3 or TRBV12-4 to TRBJ2-5, with D tentatively TRBD2 (6 bases). CDR3 length equals 16 residues. Trimming removed 2 bases at V and 1 base at J, with 14 bases between.

The rearrangement joins TRBV12-3 or TRBV12-4 to TRBJ2-1; a possible D gene is TRBD2 (5 bases). Trimming took 3 bases from V and 9 from J, leaving 9 bases between them. This CDR3 contains 12 residues. CDR3: CASSFAGIEQFF. As DNA, the CDR3 is TGTGCCAGCAGTTTTGCGGGCATTGAGCAGTTCTTC.

This chain connects TRBV5-1 to TRBJ1-2, with D uncertain. Trimming shortened V by 2 bases and J by 2 bases, and 10 bases separated the two germline ends. Per the germline V gene, CDR1 is SGHRS and CDR2 is YFSETQ. This CDR3 has 14 residues. Written as DNA, the CDR3 is TGCGCCAGCAGCTTCGGAGTGCTGAACTATGGCTACACCTTC. This gives the protein CASSFGVLNYGYTF. Full variable domain (rest looked up from reference TRBV5-1 and TRBJ1-2): KAGVTQTPRYLIKTRGQQVTLSCSPISGHRSVSWYQQTPGQGLQFLFEYFSETQRNKGNFPGRFSGRQFSNSRSEMNVSTLELGDSALYLCASSFGVLNYGYTFGSGTRLTVV.

The chain uses TRBV6-1 and TRBJ1-5, with D maybe TRBD1 (6 bases). This CDR3 contains 15 residues. The germline V gene has CDR1 MNHNS and CDR2 SASEGT. The germline V and J ends were trimmed by 6 bases and 4 bases, with 16 bases remaining between them. DNA of the CDR3: TGTGCCAGCAGCCCAGGGACGGGACAAAATCAGCCCCAGCATTTT. Its translation is CASSPGTGQNQPQHF.

The V gene is TRBV20-1, the J gene TRBJ2-2, with D tentatively TRBD1 or TRBD2 (5 bases each). V lost 0 bases to trimming and J lost 7 bases, with 15 bases between them. The CDR3 length is 15 residues. In germline, CDR1 is DFQATT, CDR2 SNEGSKA (reference sequence). The DNA of the CDR3 is TGCAGTGCTAGAGATAACGCAGGGAGAGGCGGGGAGCTGTTTTTT. Translating it yields CSARDNAGRGGELFF.

The chain recombines TRBV12-3 or TRBV12-4 with TRBJ2-2; D tentatively fits TRBD1 or TRBD2 (5 bases each). The CDR3 runs to 15 residues. The V and J ends lost 7 bases and 3 bases respectively, with 15 bases between them. CDR3 region: CASNSGLGDTGELFF. The CDR3 nucleotides read TGTGCCAGCAATTCAGGGTTGGGAGACACCGGGGAGCTGTTTTTT.

DNA of the CDR3: TGTGCCAGCAGCTTCCCGACTCTGTCGACCCAGTACTTC. Protein product: CASSFPTLSTQYF. This sequence joins TRBV7-9 and TRBJ2-5; D not certain. The CDR3 is 13 residues long. Germline V gene data show CDR1 as SEHNR and CDR2 as FQNEAQ (reference sequence). Trimming removed 3 bases from V and 7 bases from J, with 12 bases in between.

This rearrangement joins TRBV5-1 to TRBJ2-6; D possibly uses TRBD1 or TRBD2 (5 bases each). With 0 bases removed from V and 0 bases from J, the gap between germline ends came to 10 bases. Germline V gene lookup returns CDR1 SGHRS and CDR2 YFSETQ. The length of the CDR3 is 17 residues. CDR3 coding DNA: TGCGCCAGCAGCTTGGACTGGGGGAGCTCTGGGGCCAACGTCCTGACTTTC. Amino acid sequence: CASSLDWGSSGANVLTF.